The following is a T cell receptor (beta chain) sequence with its context. In the original workflow: Researchers report that nucleated cell counts were estimated from reference gene primer amplification. Some clones are missing from TCRdb's copy, which holds only in-frame ones; the method was immunoSEQ multiplex PCR. That table supplies the V and J calls and clone size; D and trimming were determined from the DNA. The data show 110,000 to 150,000 clones, under 90% seen once. The sample comes from a study of blood T cell repertoires in COVID-19. Study overall: PBMCs, B-cell-depleted T cells, or T cells were the source of the cDNA or gDNA that made up the material.

The material sequenced was peripheral blood. This TCR came from a human donor in a cohort sampled during active COVID-19.

DNA of the CDR3: TGTGCCAGCAGCCCCCCCGGGGGTTTTGAGACCCAGTACTTC. Protein sequence: CASSPPGGFETQYF. The V call is TRBV7-8, the J call TRBJ2-5; D is perhaps TRBD2 (6 bases). Germline V gene sequence: CDR1 SGHVS, CDR2 FQNEAQ. The V gene lost 5 bases and the J gene lost 5 bases, with 15 bases spanning the gap. The CDR3 is 14 amino acids.